These 19 T cell receptor beta chains share one sample of origin, sequenced in a study of Ad26.COV2.S vaccination and SARS-CoV-2 variants. Described treatment: 15 to 20 received Ad26.COV2.S at low or high dose, single or two shots; roughly five received placebo; per-sample allocation not given. Day 63 after the first vaccine or placebo injection was the time point for sampling. Clones were sequenced by immunoSEQ multiplex PCR, and TCRdb holds only the in-frame ones, with some missing. The sample yields around 450,000 clones, 89% seen once. The sample here was peripheral blood, taken in a trial of Ad26.COV2.S vaccine versus placebo. The source of these receptors is a person between 18 and 65 years old who received the Ad26.COV2.S COVID-19 vaccine or a placebo.

J is TRBJ2-7 and V is TRBV11-1; 9 bases line up with TRBD1. The V and J ends lost 3 bases and 3 bases, in that order; junction bases with no gene match: 3. Germline CDR1 reads SGHAT; CDR2 reads FQDESV (reference sequence). This CDR3 comprises 14 residues. In nucleotides, the CDR3 is TGTGCCAGCAGCTTCGACAGGGGGATCTACGAGCAGTACGTC. As protein: CASSFDRGIYEQYV.

The rearrangement uses TRBV7-8 and TRBJ2-1; TRBD2 matches at 11 bases. Germline loops: CDR1 SGHVS, CDR2 FQNEAQ. Unmatched junction bases numbered 12, after V lost 4 bases and J lost 4 bases. The CDR3 runs 18 residues. DNA of the CDR3: TGTGCCAGCAGCTCGCCCGGGACTAGCGGCTTAGTTTACAATGAGCAGTTCTTC. It codes for CASSSPGTSGLVYNEQFF.

The chain is built from TRBV24-1 and TRBJ2-1; unclear D gene. Trimming removed 4 bases from V and 1 base from J, with 13 bases in between. The germline V gene encodes CDR1 KGHDR and CDR2 SFDVKD. There are 16 residues in the CDR3. The CDR3 region is CATSDPSVRSYNEQFF. The DNA for the CDR3 is TGTGCCACCAGTGACCCCTCCGTGCGGTCCTACAATGAGCAGTTCTTC.

This clone is a singleton in its sample. The chain recombines TRBV3-1 (or the pseudogene TRBV3-2) with TRBJ1-1; no clear D. V gave up 3 bases and J gave up 0 bases, with 11 bases separating them. Germline assignment: CDR1 LGHDT and CDR2 YNNKEL (reference sequence). The CDR3 loop spans 15 amino acids. This CDR3 is CASSQPGVLNTEAFF. The CDR3 region has the DNA TGTGCCAGCAGCCAGCCGGGAGTACTGAACACTGAAGCTTTCTTT.

This chain connects TRBV7-3 to TRBJ2-1, with TRBD2 matching over 8 bases. The CDR3 is made up of 13 amino acids. Germline lookup yields CDR1 SGHTA and CDR2 FQGTGA. The J segment lost 9 bases and the V segment lost 8 bases, leaving 9 bases of the junction unmatched. CDR3 nucleotide sequence: TGTGCCAGCGCTTCGGGAGGGCCCGGTGAGCAGTTCTTC. Protein sequence: CASASGGPGEQFF.

The V call is TRBV20-1, the J call TRBJ1-2, with D tentatively TRBD1 (6 bases). Trimming stripped 3 bases from V and 5 bases from J, with 10 bases between. The CDR3 has 12 amino acids. Germline CDR1 is DFQATT and CDR2 is SNEGSKA (reference sequence). CDR3 DNA: TGCAGTGCTAGTAGGCAGGGGTATGGCTACACCTTC. Translating gives CSASRQGYGYTF.

The chain uses TRBV7-2 and TRBJ1-6; TRBD1 agrees at 8 bases. J lost 10 bases, V lost 3 bases, and 11 bases had no gene match. CDR3 length: 16 amino acids. From germline, CDR1 is SGHTA and CDR2 FQGNSA. In nucleotides, the CDR3 is TGTGCCAGCAGCTTCTATGGCAGGGGGCCCCAATCACCCCTCCACTTT. Its protein product is CASSFYGRGPQSPLHF. Drawing the rest from reference TRBV7-2 and TRBJ1-6, the complete variable domain is GAGVSQSPSNKVTEKGKDVELRCDPISGHTALYWYRQSLGQGLEFLIYFQGNSAPDKSGLPSDRFSAERTGGSVSTLTIQRTQQEDSAVYLCASSFYGRGPQSPLHFGNGTRLTVT.

This rearrangement joins TRBV6-6 to TRBJ2-6; a weak D match, TRBD1 (5 bases). This CDR3 spans 16 amino acids. CDR1 and CDR2 (germline): MNHNY, SVGAGI (reference sequence). V dropped 4 bases and J dropped 2 bases, with 12 bases sitting between them. The CDR3 sequence: CASSLRAGTGANVLTF. The CDR3 nucleotides read TGTGCCAGCAGTTTACGTGCAGGGACTGGGGCCAACGTCCTGACTTTC.

This clone was detected only once. The chain carries TRBV21-1 and TRBJ1-2; no check of the table's D call, TRBD1, against the DNA was made. TRBV21-1 is recorded as a pseudogene. The CDR3 has 19 residues. CDR3 in DNA: TGTGCCAGCAGCAAAGATGCCGGCGGAAAGACAGGCGCGGTCTATGGCTACACCTTC. This codes for CASSKDAGGKTGAVYGYTF.

CDR3 nucleotide sequence: TGTGCCAGTAGTCAGGCTTTAGCGGGATGGCAGTTCTTC. It codes for CASSQALAGWQFF. The chain employs TRBV19 and TRBJ2-1; TRBD2 agrees at 8 bases. The V segment lost 5 bases and the J segment 12 bases; nucleotides outside the gene matches: 9. The CDR3 extends over 13 amino acids. In germline, CDR1 is LNHDA, CDR2 SQIVND (reference sequence).

This clone has a single count. This rearrangement joins TRBV18 to TRBJ2-3; 7 nucleotides agree with TRBD1. V lost 3 bases, J lost 0 bases, and 6 bases stayed unmatched. Germline CDR1 KGHSH, CDR2 LQKENI. The CDR3 contains 16 residues. The CDR3 DNA reads TGTGCCAGCTCACCGAGACAGGGAAAGAGCACAGATACGCAGTATTTT. It is translated as CASSPRQGKSTDTQYF.

The V call is TRBV28, the J call TRBJ2-1; 7 nucleotides agree with TRBD2. J lost 7 bases, V lost 4 bases, and 10 bases had no gene match. CDR1 MDHEN and CDR2 SYDVKM come from the germline V gene. The CDR3 loop spans 15 amino acids. This CDR3 is CASSSPGLNMNEQFF. In DNA, the CDR3 is TGTGCCAGCAGTTCCCCGGGACTAAACATGAATGAGCAGTTCTTC.

This rearrangement joins TRBV4-1 to TRBJ2-3; TRBD2 might be the D (7 bases). Per the germline V gene, CDR1 is MGHRA and CDR2 is YSYEKL. The CDR3 spans 21 residues. The V gene lost 0 bases and the J gene lost 4 bases, with 29 bases spanning the gap. The CDR3 sequence: CASSQDSHSFRGAVRSDTQYF. DNA for the CDR3: TGCGCCAGCAGCCAAGATTCCCATTCCTTTCGGGGGGCGGTAAGGTCAGATACGCAGTATTTT.

The chain joins TRBV3-1 (or the pseudogene TRBV3-2) to TRBJ2-2; no clear D. This CDR3 has 13 amino acids. Looked up from germline, CDR1 is LGHDT and CDR2 is YNNKEL (reference sequence). V was trimmed by 6 bases and J by 5 bases, leaving 10 bases between them. CDR3 DNA: TGTGCCAGCAGAGACTGGGGAACCGGGGAGCTGTTTTTT. Protein sequence: CASRDWGTGELFF.

In this sample, this clone turned up once. The rearrangement joins TRBV4-3 to TRBJ2-1, with D unclear. Trimming cost V 0 bases and J 5 bases, with 8 bases left between them. The CDR3 is 14 residues long. Per germline, CDR1 LGHNA and CDR2 YSLEER. The CDR3 spells CASSQDGRDNEQFF. CDR3 nucleotides: TGCGCCAGCAGCCAAGACGGCAGAGACAATGAGCAGTTCTTC.

V gene TRBV4-1 combines with J gene TRBJ2-1; D is unclear. CDR1 and CDR2 (germline): MGHRA, YSYEKL. V shed 0 bases and J shed 2 bases, with 11 bases lying between them. CDR3 length: 16 residues. CDR3 sequence reads: CASSQEGRNTYNEQFF. CDR3 coding DNA: TGCGCCAGCAGCCAAGAAGGCAGGAACACCTACAATGAGCAGTTCTTC.

V and J are TRBV12-3 or TRBV12-4 and TRBJ2-5; possible D gene TRBD1, 7 bases. The CDR3 spans 13 residues. The V end was cut by 6 bases, the J end by 2 bases, with 10 bases between. In DNA form, the CDR3 reads TGTGCCAGCAGCAGGGGGGAACAAGAGACCCAGTACTTC. Amino acid sequence: CASSRGEQETQYF.

The chain links TRBV2 to TRBJ2-7; possibly TRBD2 for D (6 bases). Trimming took off 3 bases at V and 2 bases at J, with 11 bases between the two ends. CDR3 length: 14 residues. The germline gives CDR1 SNHLY, CDR2 FYNNEI. The CDR3 loop is CASSDQGLTYEQYF. CDR3 DNA sequence: TGTGCCAGCAGTGATCAGGGACTGACCTACGAGCAGTACTTC.

The chain links TRBV29-1 to TRBJ1-1; TRBD1 matches 8 bases. CDR3 length: 14 residues. The germline V gene has CDR1 SQVTM and CDR2 ANQGSEA. V trimming: 7 bases; J trimming: 1 base; junction bases outside the gene matches: 8. In DNA, the CDR3 is TGCAGCGCTTCCCGGGACAGGAGGAACACTGAAGCTTTCTTT. It codes for CSASRDRRNTEAFF.